The next 8 T cell receptor beta chains were all read from a single sample in a study of blood T cell repertoires in COVID-19. Here immunoSEQ multiplex PCR was the method, and the copy in TCRdb shows in-frame clones only, minus some. The data contain about 180,000 clones, approximately 87% of them singletons. The sequencing sample was made of peripheral blood. The receptors originated from a man between 65 and 85 years old with active or convalescent COVID-19.

The V call is TRBV19, the J call TRBJ1-4; 8 bases line up with TRBD1. The CDR3 consists of 14 residues. Germline assignment: CDR1 LNHDA and CDR2 SQIVND (reference sequence). The V segment lost 2 bases and the J segment 5 bases; nucleotides outside the gene matches: 1. The CDR3 sequence: CASSIRTGNEKLFF. CDR3 DNA: TGTGCCAGTAGTATAAGGACAGGGAATGAAAAACTGTTTTTT.

V usage is TRBV5-1 and J usage is TRBJ1-1; 8 bases are shared with TRBD1. The CDR3 spans 14 residues. The trim removed 4 bases at V and 1 base at J, leaving 3 bases unmatched. Germline assignment: CDR1 SGHRS and CDR2 YFSETQ. The CDR3 loop is CASSIGTGNTEAFF. The CDR3 DNA is TGCGCCAGCAGCATCGGGACAGGGAACACTGAAGCTTTCTTT.

The V gene is TRBV27, the J gene TRBJ2-1, with TRBD2 matching over 11 bases. After removal of 6 bases from V and 5 bases from J, the junction contained 3 bases not matched to a gene. Germline loops: CDR1 MNHEY, CDR2 SMNVEV (reference sequence). The CDR3 totals 14 residues. Here the CDR3 reads CASRGLAGHNEQFF. In DNA, the CDR3 is TGTGCCAGCAGAGGACTAGCGGGTCACAATGAGCAGTTCTTC.

The chain joins TRBV10-3 to TRBJ1-3; possibly TRBD1 for D (5 bases). Germline V gene lookup returns CDR1 ENHRY and CDR2 SYGVKD. Trimming removed 2 bases from V and 3 bases from J, with 11 bases in between. CDR3 length: 15 amino acids. The CDR3 spells CAISEAGVVGNTIYF. DNA of the CDR3: TGTGCCATCAGTGAGGCGGGGGTCGTTGGAAACACCATATATTTT.

V and J are TRBV7-9 and TRBJ1-3, with D possibly TRBD1 on 5 matching bases. Trimming shortened V by 5 bases and J by 1 base, and 12 bases separated the two germline ends. CDR1 is SEHNR, CDR2 FQNEAQ, per germline (reference sequence). The CDR3 is 15 amino acids. The CDR3 here is CASSDNRGSGNTIYF. The CDR3 nucleotides are TGTGCCAGCAGCGACAATAGGGGATCTGGAAACACCATATATTTT.

This chain joins TRBV15 and TRBJ2-7; possibly TRBD1 for D (7 bases). The CDR3 runs 15 residues. The V gene's germline CDR1 is LNHNV and CDR2 YYDKDF (reference sequence). The V end lost 0 bases, the J end lost 2 bases, and 11 bases lay between the germline ends. In DNA form, the CDR3 reads TGTGCCACCAGCAGAGATCGGGGGACAGCCTACGAGCAGTACTTC. Translation gives CATSRDRGTAYEQYF.

The chain employs TRBV5-4 and TRBJ2-1, with 11 nucleotides matching TRBD2. Looked up from germline, CDR1 is SGHNT and CDR2 is YYREEE (reference sequence). The length of the CDR3 is 17 residues. V trimming: 4 bases; J trimming: 6 bases; junction bases outside the gene matches: 12. The CDR3, as DNA: TGTGCCAGCAGCCCGCGGGGGACTAGCGGTGGCCCCAATGAGCAGTTCTTC. Translation: CASSPRGTSGGPNEQFF.

V gene TRBV11-2 combines with J gene TRBJ1-4; TRBD1 might be the D (6 bases). CDR1 and CDR2 from the germline V gene are SGHAT and FQNNGV. V gave up 4 bases and J gave up 8 bases, with 11 bases separating them. This CDR3 has 13 amino acids. In DNA form, the CDR3 reads TGTGCCAGCAGCTCAGGGGTTACCGAAAAACTGTTTTTT. Its translation: CASSSGVTEKLFF.